The TCR beta chain described here comes from a study of T cells in Graves' hyperthyroidism and ophthalmopathy. Study summary: Blood was drawn when the patient was first diagnosed and still untreated.

The TCR beta CDR3 regions underwent amplification using RNA transcripts as the source. Researchers ran a first-round RT-PCR on the TCR CDR3 using the HTBI primer set. TCRdb re-called the multiplex PCR reads through MiXCR, storing one row per CDR3 protein. Of hundreds of thousands of distinct CDR3 sequences detected, about 38% appear once; the ten largest clones hold 8.9%. Overall study results and limits: By a 13 V-J model, ophthalmopathy was set apart from stable hyperthyroidism.

This clonotype was counted ten times or more. Its antigen is unknown. The CDR3 has 13 residues. In germline, CDR1 is SQVTM, CDR2 ANQGSEA. Trimming took 6 bases from V and 4 from J; bases not matched to a gene: 4. The specimen sequenced was blood. This receptor was taken from a young man with Graves' hyperthyroidism. The J gene is TRBJ2-5, the V gene TRBV29-1; 11 bases are a match to TRBD1. CDR3 sequence (DNA): TGCAGCGTCGGAGGGACAGGGGGAGAGACCCAGTACTTC. Its translation is CSVGGTGGETQYF.